This TCR beta chain was documented in a study of T cells in Graves' hyperthyroidism and ophthalmopathy. General study findings and limits: Blood samples included most of the expanded thyroid clonotypes exceeding 0.001.

Over 18 months, lack of ophthalmopathy progression marked Graves' hyperthyroidism as stable. For the diagnoses, clinical symptoms, serum thyroxine and TRAb, thyroid ultrasound and orbital computed tomography were used. Using more than 8 ml of fresh peripheral blood, PBMCs were prepared. V was pared by 7 bases and J by 9 bases, with 10 bases between. This CDR3 is 11 amino acids long. This clonotype was picked up many times. The antigen is unknown. The investigators amplified TCR beta CDR3 regions from RNA transcripts. HTBI primers were employed in a first-round RT-PCR of the TCR CDR3. Using its own MiXCR run on the multiplex PCR reads, TCRdb lists one record per CDR3 protein. The sample lists approximately 480,000 distinct CDR3 sequences; about a fifth were seen once.

V gene TRBV12-3 or TRBV12-4 combines with J gene TRBJ1-3; unclear D gene. Sequenced input: blood. The clonotype was recovered from a man younger than 30 with Graves' hyperthyroidism. As DNA, the CDR3 is TGTGCCAGCAAACTGGACTTCACCATATATTTT. It specifies CASKLDFTIYF.